This entry is about one T cell receptor beta chain. Its antigen is not known. This specimen comes from a study of post-analysis software for immune sequencing data. Across the study: In terms of disease course, relapsing-remitting, secondary progressive and progressive-relapsing multiple sclerosis were included. Study results and limitations: Normalized Chao1 diversity in multiple sclerosis patients fell significantly below that of controls. The five TRBV segments detected at higher frequency in patients than in controls included TRBV5-6, TRBV5-1 and TRBV20-1.

The authors incorporated unique molecular identifiers into the TCR beta cDNA libraries. One entry per CDR3 protein, called by TCRdb with MiXCR from the PCR reads. The sample lists 170,000 or so distinct CDR3 sequences, 30% seen once, with less than 1.6% in the top ten. CDR3 length equals 13 residues. Germline-derived CDR1 and CDR2 are LNHNV and YYDKDF (reference sequence). Trimming left V 5 bases short and J 4 bases short, with 11 bases between. The clonotype was recovered from a girl between 10 and 17 years old with multiple sclerosis. V is TRBV15 and J is TRBJ1-2; a weak D match, TRBD1 (6 bases). Material: blood. In DNA form, the CDR3 reads TGTGCCACCAGCTCAGGGGAAAGCTATGGCTACACCTTC. This gives the protein CATSSGESYGYTF.